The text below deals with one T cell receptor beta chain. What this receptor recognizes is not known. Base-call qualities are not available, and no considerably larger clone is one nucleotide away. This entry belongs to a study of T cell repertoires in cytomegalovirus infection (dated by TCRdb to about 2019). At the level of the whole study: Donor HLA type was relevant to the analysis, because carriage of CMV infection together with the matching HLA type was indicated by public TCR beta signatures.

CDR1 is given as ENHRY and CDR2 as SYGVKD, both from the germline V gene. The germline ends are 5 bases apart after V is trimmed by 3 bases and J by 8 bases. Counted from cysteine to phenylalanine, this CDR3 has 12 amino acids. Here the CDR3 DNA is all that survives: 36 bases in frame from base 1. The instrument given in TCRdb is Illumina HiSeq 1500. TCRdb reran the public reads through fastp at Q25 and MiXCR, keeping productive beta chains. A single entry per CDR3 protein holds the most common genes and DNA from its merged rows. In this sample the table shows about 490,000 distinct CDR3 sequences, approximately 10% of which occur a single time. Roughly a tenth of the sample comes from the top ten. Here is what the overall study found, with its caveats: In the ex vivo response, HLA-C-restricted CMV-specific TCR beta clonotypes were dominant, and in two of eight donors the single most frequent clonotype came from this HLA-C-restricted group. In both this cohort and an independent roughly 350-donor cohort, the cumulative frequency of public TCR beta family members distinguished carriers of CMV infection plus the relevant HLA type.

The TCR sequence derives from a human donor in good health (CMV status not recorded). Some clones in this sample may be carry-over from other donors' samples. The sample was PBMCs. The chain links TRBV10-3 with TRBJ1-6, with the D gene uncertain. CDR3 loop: CAISERDSPLHF. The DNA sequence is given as TGTGCCATCAGTGAAAGGGATTCACCCCTCCACTTT.